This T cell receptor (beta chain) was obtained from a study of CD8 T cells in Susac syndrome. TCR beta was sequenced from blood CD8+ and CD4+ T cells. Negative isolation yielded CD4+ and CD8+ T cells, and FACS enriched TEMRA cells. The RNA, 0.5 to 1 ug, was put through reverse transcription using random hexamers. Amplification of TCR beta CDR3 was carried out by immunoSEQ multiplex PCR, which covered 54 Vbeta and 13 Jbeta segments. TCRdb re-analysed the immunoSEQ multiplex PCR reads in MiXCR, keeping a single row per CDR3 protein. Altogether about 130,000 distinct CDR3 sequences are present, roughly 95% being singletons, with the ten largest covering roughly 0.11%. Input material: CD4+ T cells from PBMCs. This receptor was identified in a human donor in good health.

The CDR3 spells CSAAERERTGELFF. As DNA, the CDR3 is TGCAGTGCTGCTGAGCGGGAGCGGACCGGGGAGCTGTTTTTT. The rearrangement links TRBV20-1 to TRBJ2-2, with TRBD2 identical over 8 bases. Trimming removed 5 bases from V and 5 bases from J; junction bases left unmatched: 7. The CDR3 is made up of 14 amino acids. In germline, CDR1 is DFQATT, CDR2 SNEGSKA (reference sequence).